These 24 T cell receptor beta chains share one sample of origin, sequenced in a study of human T cells and chemical hapten exposure. Time point described: patch test 3, about 24 weeks after DPC sensitization. As for treatment: therapeutic diphenylcyclopropenone sensitization with weekly scalp DPC. MiXCR was run by TCRdb on the RACE reads, yielding one entry per CDR3 protein. Counted here are roughly 90,000 distinct CDR3 sequences, approximately 11% occurring once; the ten biggest clones make up more than 1%. Sample: whole blood, taken in connection with sensitization to the hapten diphenylcyclopropenone (DPC). The receptors shown here come from a woman younger than 45 with alopecia areata. Some clones in this sample may be carry-over from other donors' samples.

This clonotype was detected many times. This chain uses TRBV20-1 with TRBJ2-7; TRBD1 agrees at 12 bases. The J segment lost 3 bases and the V segment lost 6 bases, leaving 3 bases of the junction unmatched. There are 13 residues in the CDR3. Germline V gives CDR1 DFQATT, CDR2 SNEGSKA (reference sequence). The DNA of the CDR3 is TGCAGTGCAGGGACAGGGGGCGACTACGAGCAGTACTTC. Its translation is CSAGTGGDYEQYF.

This clonotype has ten or more counts. J is TRBJ1-1 and V is TRBV4-1; 7 nucleotides align to TRBD1. This CDR3 is 13 amino acids long. V shed 3 bases and J 3 bases; nucleotides not matched to a gene: 1. Germline lookup yields CDR1 MGHRA and CDR2 YSYEKL. The CDR3 bases are TGCGCCAGCAGCCAGGGACAGTACACTGAAGCTTTCTTT. Its translation: CASSQGQYTEAFF.

At least ten counts were recorded for this clonotype. This chain links TRBV10-3 with TRBJ1-3; no definite D call. Between the trimmed V and J ends, which lost 0 bases and 2 bases, there was a span of 11 bases. Germline lookup yields CDR1 ENHRY and CDR2 SYGVKD. This CDR3 is 16 amino acids long. The CDR3 DNA reads as TGTGCCATCAGTGAGTCGTTCATGGGCACTGGAAACACCATATATTTT. Translation: CAISESFMGTGNTIYF.

This clonotype was recorded a few times. The V and J genes are TRBV20-1 and TRBJ1-5; possibly TRBD1 for D (6 bases). Germline assignment: CDR1 DFQATT and CDR2 SNEGSKA (reference sequence). The CDR3 runs to 16 residues. V lost 4 bases and J lost 3, with 19 bases in between. CDR3 loop: CSATFRQGSINQPQHF. Here the CDR3 DNA reads TGCAGTGCTACTTTTCGGCAGGGGTCCATCAATCAGCCCCAGCATTTT.

This clonotype appeared many times. The chain is built from TRBV5-1 and TRBJ1-3, with D unresolved. This CDR3 region has 15 residues. Germline assignment: CDR1 SGHRS and CDR2 YFSETQ. V lost 3 bases to trimming and J lost 2 bases, with 12 bases between them. CDR3 sequence reads: CASSSGEGTGNTIYF. Written as DNA, the CDR3 is TGCGCCAGCAGCTCCGGGGAGGGTACTGGAAACACCATATATTTT.

This clonotype appeared many times. The chain recombines TRBV11-2 with TRBJ2-5; D remains unclear. Germline V CDR1 and CDR2: SGHAT, FQNNGV. The CDR3 spans 13 residues. Deletions cut 1 base from V and 5 bases from J, with 8 bases between. CDR3 protein: CASSLGVEETQYF. The CDR3 nucleotides are TGTGCCAGCAGCTTAGGGGTCGAGGAGACCCAGTACTTC.

This clonotype was observed many times. This sequence joins TRBV20-1 and TRBJ1-5; 8 bases are a match to TRBD1. J was trimmed by 1 base and V by 6 bases; bases with no gene match: 8. The CDR3 covers 15 residues. Germline values: CDR1 DFQATT, CDR2 SNEGSKA (reference sequence). DNA for the CDR3: TGCAGTGCGAACCGACAGGGGTACAGCAATCAGCCCCAGCATTTT. It codes for CSANRQGYSNQPQHF.

This clonotype was observed many times. The chain carries TRBV7-2 and TRBJ1-4; the D gene is possibly TRBD1 (5 bases). The CDR3 covers 16 residues. Looked up from germline, CDR1 is SGHTA and CDR2 is FQGNSA. V shed 1 base and J shed 6 bases, with 15 bases lying between them. As DNA, the CDR3 is TGTGCCAGCAGCTTAGTATCGGGGGGGTCGTATGAAAAACTGTTTTTT. This sequence encodes CASSLVSGGSYEKLFF.

This clonotype was seen a handful of times. The V call is TRBV7-9, the J call TRBJ1-5; D perhaps matches TRBD1 (6 bases). The CDR3 runs to 16 residues. Between the trimmed V and J ends, which lost 2 bases and 1 base, there was a span of 12 bases. Per germline, CDR1 SEHNR and CDR2 FQNEAQ (reference sequence). CDR3 region: CASSLFTGSSNQPQHF. In nucleotides, the CDR3 is TGTGCCAGCAGCTTATTTACAGGGAGCAGCAATCAGCCCCAGCATTTT.

The sample holds many counts of this clonotype. The CDR3 DNA reads TGCAGCGCTGACAGGGGCCGGGGTGAGACCCAGTACTTC. It is translated as CSADRGRGETQYF. The J gene is TRBJ2-5, the V gene TRBV29-1, with 8 bases identical to TRBD1. Trimming took 7 bases from V and 5 from J; bases not matched to a gene: 9. There are 13 residues in the CDR3. The V gene's germline CDR1 is SQVTM and CDR2 ANQGSEA.

The chain is built from TRBV12-3 or TRBV12-4 and TRBJ2-2; D unresolved. CDR3 length equals 12 residues. V gave up 6 bases and J gave up 5 bases, with 7 bases separating them. The CDR3 loop reads CASRISTGELFF. Here the CDR3 DNA reads TGTGCCAGCAGAATTAGTACCGGGGAGCTGTTTTTT.

In its sample, this clonotype was seen a few times. The chain recombines TRBV27 with TRBJ2-7; D uncertain. This CDR3 has 17 residues. The germline V and J ends were trimmed by 2 bases and 0 bases, with 17 bases remaining between them. Germline V gives CDR1 MNHEY, CDR2 SMNVEV (reference sequence). The CDR3 region has the DNA TGTGCCAGCAGTTTACGGGCACCCCAAGCCAACTCCTACGAGCAGTACTTC. Translation gives CASSLRAPQANSYEQYF.

This clonotype was seen many times. The chain is built from TRBV24-1 and TRBJ2-5; the D call may be TRBD1 or TRBD2 (6 bases each). V was cut by 4 bases and J by 5 bases, with 13 bases left in between. The germline CDR1 and CDR2 sequences are KGHDR and SFDVKD. This CDR3 spans 14 amino acids. Here the CDR3 reads CATSDRGAGETQYF. The CDR3 DNA sequence: TGTGCCACCAGTGACAGGGGCGCGGGGGAGACCCAGTACTTC.

This clonotype was observed once. The rearrangement joins TRBV4-3 to TRBJ2-7; 7 bases fit TRBD2. Germline lookup yields CDR1 LGHNA and CDR2 YSLEER. The V gene end was trimmed by 1 base and the J gene end by 1 base; junction bases not matched to a gene: 1. This CDR3 region has 14 residues. CDR3: CASSQGLASYEQYF. In nucleotides, the CDR3 is TGCGCCAGCAGCCAAGGACTAGCATCCTACGAGCAGTACTTC.

The chain links TRBV28 to TRBJ2-7, with 8 bases aligning to TRBD1. The CDR3 extends over 16 amino acids. The trim removed 5 bases at V and 0 bases at J, leaving 9 bases unmatched. Germline CDR1 and CDR2: MDHEN and SYDVKM. In nucleotides, the CDR3 is TGTGCCAGCAGTCCACTGACAGGGGCAGGCTCCTACGAGCAGTACTTC. Translated: CASSPLTGAGSYEQYF.

This clonotype was observed at least ten times. The V gene is TRBV9, the J gene TRBJ2-2; TRBD1 matches 7 bases. Germline CDR1 is SGDLS and CDR2 is YYNGEE. The CDR3 sequence is 13 residues long. V gave up 3 bases and J gave up 5 bases; unmatched junction bases: 1. CDR3 loop: CASSEQGTGELFF. DNA for the CDR3: TGTGCCAGCAGCGAACAGGGGACCGGGGAGCTGTTTTTT.

The chain has TRBV7-6 and TRBJ2-3; D is undetermined. CDR3 length: 17 residues. Per germline, CDR1 SGHVS and CDR2 FNYEAQ. The germline V and J ends were trimmed by 1 base and 2 bases, with 16 bases remaining between them. CDR3 bases: TGTGCCAGCAGCTTAGTAACACCGGACCTAGTCACAGATACGCAGTATTTT. It specifies CASSLVTPDLVTDTQYF.

This chain joins TRBV6-1 and TRBJ2-5; a weak D match, TRBD2 (6 bases). The CDR3 spans 13 residues. Germline V gene lookup returns CDR1 MNHNS and CDR2 SASEGT. V lost 7 bases to trimming and J lost 2 bases, with 11 bases between them. The CDR3 sequence: CASNSGAQETQYF. The CDR3, as DNA: TGTGCCAGCAATAGCGGTGCGCAAGAGACCCAGTACTTC.

The gene calls are TRBV6-5 and TRBJ1-1; D gene ambiguous. V gave up 7 bases and J gave up 4 bases, with 16 bases separating them. Germline V CDR1 and CDR2: MNHEY, SVGAGI. The CDR3 is 14 residues long. The CDR3 protein is CASTRRELGTEAFF. The CDR3 DNA sequence: TGTGCCAGCACCCGACGGGAGTTGGGCACTGAAGCTTTCTTT.

This clonotype has more than one count but fewer than ten. This sequence joins TRBV7-2 and TRBJ2-3; weak D call: TRBD2 (6 bases). There are 14 residues in the CDR3. CDR1 is SGHTA and CDR2 is FQGNSA in the germline V gene. V gave up 1 base and J gave up 4 bases, with 9 bases separating them. CDR3 coding DNA: TGTGCCAGCAGCTTAGTGGGAGGAGCAGATACGCAGTATTTT. This sequence encodes CASSLVGGADTQYF.

This clonotype was seen repeatedly, ten times or more. The chain couples TRBV9 to TRBJ1-6, with 7 bases identical to TRBD1. Germline CDR1 and CDR2: SGDLS and YYNGEE. V lost 7 bases, J lost 7 bases, and 8 bases stayed unmatched. The CDR3 runs 14 residues. The CDR3 loop is CASGGQQTNSPLHF. The CDR3 nucleotides read TGTGCCAGCGGGGGACAGCAGACCAATTCACCCCTCCACTTT.

The V and J genes are TRBV9 and TRBJ2-3, with D maybe TRBD2 (5 bases). V dropped 0 bases and J dropped 5 bases, with 10 bases sitting between them. There are 14 residues in the CDR3. Germline assignment: CDR1 SGDLS and CDR2 YYNGEE. The CDR3, as DNA: TGTGCCAGCAGCGTAGCCGGGATGGTAGATACGCAGTATTTT. Translated, it gives CASSVAGMVDTQYF.

J is TRBJ2-6 and V is TRBV28; D possibly matches TRBD1 or TRBD2 (5 bases each). V lost 11 bases, J lost 0 bases, and 11 bases lay in between. The CDR3 is made up of 14 amino acids. CDR1 MDHEN and CDR2 SYDVKM come from the germline V gene. CDR3 region: CAGGRSSGANVLTF. The CDR3 nucleotides read TGTGCCGGGGGACGGTCCTCTGGGGCCAACGTCCTGACTTTC.

The chain is built from TRBV29-1 and TRBJ2-2, with 16 bases fitting TRBD2. CDR1 and CDR2 (germline): SQVTM, ANQGSEA. V gave up 6 bases and J gave up 5 bases; unmatched junction bases: 0. The CDR3 runs to 14 residues. The CDR3 loop is CSVGLAGGTGELFF. DNA for the CDR3: TGCAGCGTGGGACTAGCGGGAGGGACCGGGGAGCTGTTTTTT.